This T cell receptor beta chain was captured in a study of identical twins. Notes on the study in general: Fewer insertions marked abundant cord blood beta clonotypes; young adult naive trended weakly, memory not at all. Researchers reported weaker excess twin sharing in beta out-of-frame sequences.

V lost 2 bases and J lost 5, with 27 bases in between. CDR3 length: 19 amino acids. Per the germline V gene, CDR1 is SGHVS and CDR2 is FQNEAQ. With regard to this clonotype: As yet, its antigen is unknown.

TCRdb processed the 5' RACE reads anew with MiXCR; each CDR3 protein has one entry. The sample holds roughly 200,000 distinct CDR3 sequences, more than 15% seen once. These sequences were also reported in another study, on T cells expressing NK-cell markers. That report notes: HCMV seropositivity characterized seven of the eight sequenced donors, and seronegativity one. The dominant NKG2C+ clonotypes represented about 1.0-8% of CD8+ T cells in 6 or 7 donors.

The chain recombines TRBV7-8 with TRBJ1-2, with D unclear. Sequencing used CD8+ T cells sorted from blood. The source is a woman between 18 and 29 years old in good health. In nucleotides, the CDR3 is TGTGCCAGCAGCTTATTGCGCCCACACATCGGGCGGCAGCGATATGGCTACACCTTC. Its protein is CASSLLRPHIGRQRYGYTF.